This TCR beta chain was sequenced during a study of blood T cell repertoires in COVID-19. For the study at large: Acute and convalescent COVID-19 samples came from the United States, Italy and Spain.

Trimming removed 4 bases from V and 1 base from J; junction bases left unmatched: 5. Germline CDR1 LGHNA, CDR2 YSLEER. The CDR3 totals 16 residues. TCRdb keeps only in-frame clones here, not all; method: immunoSEQ multiplex PCR. The sample lists about 120,000 clones, 80% to 85% seen once, with around 4.2% in the top ten. Participants' reported clinical history set cohort assignment. The receptor comes from a woman in her 30s who had recovered from COVID-19. This sequence joins TRBV4-3 and TRBJ2-1; 9 nucleotides agree with TRBD2. Sequencing was done on a sample of PBMCs or T cells enriched from blood (not recorded which). CDR3 in DNA: TGCGCCAGCAGCCTTCAGCGGGGGGATTCCTACAATGAGCAGTTCTTC. It is translated as CASSLQRGDSYNEQFF.